Listed below are T cell receptor beta chains from one sample, sequenced in a study of CD8+CD57+ T cells in acquired aplastic anemia. TCRdb called the reads again in MiXCR, with one record for every CDR3 protein. The sample has 250,000 or so distinct CDR3 sequences; around 43% are singletons. Sequenced: sorted CD4+, CD8+, or CD8+CD57+ T cells (not recorded which) from PBMCs. The receptors shown here come from a human donor with aplastic anemia. Each CDR3 is given with its conserved first and last residue. The order of the fields is D gene, clone size, J gene, V gene, CDR3 protein, CDR3 DNA. The D gene is left open where the match is weak. Where a row states a size, it is once, few, many or the class of an expanded clone; other rows omit it.

D gene: .
clone size: .
J gene: TRBJ2-7
V gene: TRBV7-9
CDR3 protein: CASSLGAAGYEQYF
CDR3 DNA: TGTGCCAGCAGCTTAGGGGCAGCTGGATACGAGCAGTACTTC

D gene: .
clone size: .
J gene: TRBJ2-7
V gene: TRBV7-2
CDR3 protein: CASSPYSGTPNNEQYF
CDR3 DNA: TGTGCCAGCAGCCCGTATTCCGGGACACCTAATAACGAGCAGTACTTC

D gene: TRBD2
clone size: .
J gene: TRBJ2-5
V gene: TRBV29-1
CDR3 protein: CSVEGMGGETQYF
CDR3 DNA: TGCAGCGTTGAAGGAATGGGGGGGGAGACCCAGTACTTC

D gene: .
clone size: many
J gene: TRBJ2-2
V gene: TRBV19
CDR3 protein: CASSLQGGTGELFF
CDR3 DNA: TGTGCCAGTAGCCTCCAGGGGGGCACCGGGGAGCTGTTTTTT

D gene: .
clone size: .
J gene: TRBJ1-3
V gene: TRBV24-1
CDR3 protein: CATRSMSSGNTIYF
CDR3 DNA: TGTGCCACCAGATCGATGAGCTCTGGAAACACCATATATTTT

D gene: TRBD2
clone size: .
J gene: TRBJ2-3
V gene: TRBV19
CDR3 protein: CASSLGLAGTDTQYF
CDR3 DNA: TGTGCCAGTAGTCTCGGACTAGCGGGGACAGATACGCAGTATTTT

D gene: .
clone size: .
J gene: TRBJ2-7
V gene: TRBV10-1
CDR3 protein: CASSGQGGSYEQYF
CDR3 DNA: TGCGCCAGCAGTGGGCAGGGTGGGTCCTACGAGCAGTACTTC

D gene: .
clone size: many
J gene: TRBJ1-2
V gene: TRBV19
CDR3 protein: CASSIVGKIYGYTF
CDR3 DNA: TGTGCCAGTAGTATAGTTGGCAAGATCTATGGCTACACCTTC

D gene: .
clone size: .
J gene: TRBJ2-1
V gene: TRBV7-7
CDR3 protein: CASSSEGGPYNEQFF
CDR3 DNA: TGTGCTAGCAGCTCGGAGGGGGGGCCCTACAATGAGCAGTTCTTC

D gene: .
clone size: once
J gene: TRBJ2-2
V gene: TRBV7-9
CDR3 protein: CASSSPWDTGELLF
CDR3 DNA: TGTGCCAGCAGCTCCCCTTGGGACACCGGAGAGCTGCTTTTT

D gene: TRBD2
clone size: .
J gene: TRBJ2-1
V gene: TRBV2
CDR3 protein: CATRTSGRFADDEQFF
CDR3 DNA: TGTGCCACCAGAACTAGCGGGAGATTCGCGGACGATGAGCAGTTCTTC